The present entry profiles one T cell receptor (beta chain) with its context. These data belong to a study of blood T cell repertoires in COVID-19. Profiled with immunoSEQ multiplex PCR; TCRdb holds only in-frame clones, not every one. The table includes 150,000 to 200,000 clones, 75% to 85% detected once. The V and J ends lost 1 base and 4 bases respectively, with 8 bases between them. Per the germline V gene, CDR1 is LNHNV and CDR2 is YYDKDF (reference sequence). The CDR3 is made up of 13 amino acids. This chain links TRBV15 with TRBJ2-7, with D possibly being TRBD1 (5 bases). The receptor was derived from a woman aged 40 to 50 with COVID-19, enrolled during active disease. The sample taken for sequencing was peripheral blood. For the CDR3, the DNA is TGTGCCACCAGCAGAGTCTCAGGGTACGAGCAGTACGTC. As protein: CATSRVSGYEQYV.